This TCR beta chain was sequenced during a study of blood T cell repertoires in COVID-19 (dated by TCRdb to the early 2020s). At the level of the whole study: The collaborator samples originated in the United States, Italy and Spain and spanned the acute and convalescent phases of COVID-19. The prospective study material was composed of cDNA or gDNA derived from T cells, B-cell-depleted T cells, or PBMCs. Deeply sampled blood TCRbeta repertoires from subjects exposed to, actively infected with, or recovered from COVID-19 were included in the dataset. The repertoires were made available in a free public database intended to serve as a resource for research on the immune response to SARS-CoV-2. Samples were obtained from the ongoing ImmuneRACE study (first 160 participants) and from some 1,300 subjects provided by 6 global collaborators. A de-identified subject ID, COVID-19 status, age in years and sex were almost always included in the sample metadata. Where available, HLA class I and class II types were taken from metadata supplied by the sample provider and were not determined by assay-based typing.

Points on this clone: This receptor's antigen is unknown. There are no base qualities to consult, and no much larger clone falls within one base.

Results the study describes overall, beyond this receptor: Clinical and demographic metadata were provided uncurated, with the amount varying by source and participant.

From the cysteine through the phenylalanine, the CDR3 covers 18 amino acids. Only CDR3 DNA is held: 54 bases, read in frame from base 1. As encoded in the germline V gene, CDR1 is LGHNA while CDR2 is YSLEER. V loses 0 bases of germline sequence and J loses 9 bases, and the interval between the two ends is 24 bases. TCRbeta CDR3 regions were amplified from genomic DNA by means of the immunoSEQ Assay, a bias-controlled multiplex PCR. For the original study's pipeline: Nucleated cell counts per sample were estimated from amplification of reference gene primers within the assay. To quantify the absolute abundance of each unique TCRbeta CDR3 rearrangement, sequence reads were collapsed and filtered. For each sample, productive Simpson clonality was calculated by taking the square root of Simpson's diversity index across productive rearrangements. TCRdb's version of the immuneACCESS table is confined to in-frame rearrangements and falls short of the full clone set. An unresolved V gene accounts for under half of the shortfall where checked; the remainder is of unknown origin. From that table come the V and J calls and clone size; the DNA was used to work out D and trimming. For this sample the table gives approximately 250,000 clones, of which approximately 90% were detected only once. Of the sample, 4.1% is held by the ten largest clones.

Participants in the prospective study were enrolled through a virtual design, were aged about 18 to 100 years, and lived in fewer than 30 United States geographic areas. Cohort assignment in the prospective study relied on participant-reported clinical history from a screening survey and a study questionnaire. Recovered participants in ImmuneRACE Cohort 3 were defined as having two consecutive negative NP/OP PCR tests, clearance from a healthcare professional, or resolution of symptoms. In the prospective study, mobile phlebotomists collected whole blood, serum and a nasopharyngeal or oropharyngeal swab from each participant. Prospective study participants could optionally give additional blood draws and questionnaires over an approximately 2-month period. Prospective study blood samples were shipped either frozen or at room temperature before DNA extraction.

The clonotype was recovered from a woman in her twenties or thirties who had recovered from COVID-19. The chain couples TRBV4-3 to TRBJ1-5, and possibly TRBD1, on 5 matching bases. What was sequenced was PBMCs or T cells enriched from blood (not recorded which). The DNA sequence is given as TGCGCCAGCAGCCAAGATCTTCCCGTCGGCAGGGCTTCGCCGCCCCAGCATTTT. It codes for CASSQDLPVGRASPPQHF.